This T cell receptor beta chain was sequenced for a study of cytomegalovirus exposure and HLA in healthy donors. Across the study: There were approximately 85 million unique TCRs (from HLA-typed donors) in an early data release. Study findings and constraints: An analysis that was carried out later associated 15,000 to 20,000 TCR beta sequences with HLA alleles at 0.05 false discovery rate.

Germline CDR1 reads SNHLY; CDR2 reads FYNNEI. This CDR3 region has 12 residues. V lost 3 bases, J lost 4 bases, and 6 bases lay in between. PCR involved 60 Vbeta and 13 Jbeta primers. The method was immunoSEQ multiplex PCR; TCRdb's version includes in-frame clones alone and lacks a portion of them. This table holds under 95,000 clones, less than 85% found once. Concerning this clone: Antigen specificity is unknown.

The chain combines TRBV2 with TRBJ1-2; D not certain. This sequence was found in a man aged 30-40 years in good health and CMV-seropositive. Sequencing was performed on PBMCs. The CDR3 spells CASSERIYGYTF. The CDR3, as DNA: TGTGCCAGCAGTGAGAGGATCTATGGCTACACCTTC.